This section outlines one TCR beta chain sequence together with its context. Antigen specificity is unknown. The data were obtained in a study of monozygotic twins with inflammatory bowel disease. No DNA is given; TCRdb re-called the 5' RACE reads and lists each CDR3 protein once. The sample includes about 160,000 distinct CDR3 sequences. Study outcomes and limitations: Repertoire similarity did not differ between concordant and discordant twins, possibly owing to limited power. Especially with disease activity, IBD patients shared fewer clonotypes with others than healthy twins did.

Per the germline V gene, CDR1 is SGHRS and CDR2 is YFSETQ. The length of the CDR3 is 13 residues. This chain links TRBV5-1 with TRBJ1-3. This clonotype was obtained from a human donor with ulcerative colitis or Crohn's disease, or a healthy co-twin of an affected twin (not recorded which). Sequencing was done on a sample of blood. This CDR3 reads CASSLDSGNTIYF.